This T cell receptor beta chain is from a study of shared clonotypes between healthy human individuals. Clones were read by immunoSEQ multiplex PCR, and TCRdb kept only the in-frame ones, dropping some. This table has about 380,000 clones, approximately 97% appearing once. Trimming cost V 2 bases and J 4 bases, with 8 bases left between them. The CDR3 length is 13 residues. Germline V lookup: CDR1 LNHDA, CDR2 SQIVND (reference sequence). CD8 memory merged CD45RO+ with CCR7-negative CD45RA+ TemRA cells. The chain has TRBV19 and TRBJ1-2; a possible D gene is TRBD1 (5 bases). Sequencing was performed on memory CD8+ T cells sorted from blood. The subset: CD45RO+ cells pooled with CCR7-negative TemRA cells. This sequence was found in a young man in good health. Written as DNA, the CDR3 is TGTGCCAGTAGTATACGACAGACCTATGGCTACACCTTC. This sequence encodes CASSIRQTYGYTF.